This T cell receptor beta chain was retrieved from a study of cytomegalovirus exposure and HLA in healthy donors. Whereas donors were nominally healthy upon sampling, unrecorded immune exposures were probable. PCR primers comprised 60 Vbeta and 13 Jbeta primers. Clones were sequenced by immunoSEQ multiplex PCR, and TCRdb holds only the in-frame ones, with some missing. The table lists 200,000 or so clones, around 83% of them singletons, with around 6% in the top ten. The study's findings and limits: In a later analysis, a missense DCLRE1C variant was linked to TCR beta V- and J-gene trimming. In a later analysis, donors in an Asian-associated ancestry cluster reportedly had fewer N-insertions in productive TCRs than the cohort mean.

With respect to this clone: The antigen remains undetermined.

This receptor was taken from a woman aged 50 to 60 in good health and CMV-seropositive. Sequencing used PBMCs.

For the CDR3, the DNA is TGTGCCAGCAGTTTAGGGACTAGCGTTTACAATGAGCAGTTCTTC. Translated: CASSLGTSVYNEQFF. The chain joins TRBV28 to TRBJ2-1, with 10 bases matching TRBD2. CDR3 size: 15 residues. Unmatched junction bases numbered 2, after V lost 2 bases and J lost 4 bases. Germline V gene sequence: CDR1 MDHEN, CDR2 SYDVKM. Filled out from reference TRBV28 and TRBJ2-1, the complete variable domain reads DVKVTQSSRYLVKRTGEKVFLECVQDMDHENMFWYRQDPGLGLRLIYFSYDVKMKEKGDIPEGYSVSREKKERFSLILESASTNQTSMYLCASSLGTSVYNEQFFGPGTRLTVL.